This T cell receptor beta chain was observed in a study of regulatory T cells in long-lasting Graves disease. Overall study results and limits: Preferential use of TRBV28, TRBJ1-2 and TRBJ2-5 was seen in persistent disease.

Time point indicated: newly diagnosed GD, antithyroid drugs for less than 3 months. RNA extracted from PBMCs served as the sequencing template. Graves' disease diagnosis used American Thyroid Association guidelines. Trimming took 2 bases from V and 4 from J, leaving 13 bases between them. Germline CDR1 reads SGDLS; CDR2 reads YYNGEE. There are 15 residues in the CDR3. This clonotype was counted only a few times. Antigen unknown. Through Arm-PCR of CDR3 regions and iRepertoire HTBI primers, TCR beta libraries were built. TCRdb reprocessed the multiplex PCR reads via MiXCR and lists one record per CDR3 protein. The table includes about 500,000 distinct CDR3 sequences, 12% detected once. The sample was also linked to a second study, of T cells in Graves' hyperthyroidism and ophthalmopathy. This second study notes: Appearing also in blood were most of the thyroid clonotypes expanded above 0.001.

This TCR derives from a woman aged 25-40 years with Graves disease. The specimen comprised peripheral blood mononuclear cells (PBMCs), sampled at new diagnosis, from a patient treated with antithyroid drugs. This chain connects TRBV9 to TRBJ2-1, with D tentatively TRBD1 or TRBD2 (6 bases each). In DNA, the CDR3 is TGTGCCAGCAGCGTCCGGGGGCGGGGATACAATGAGCAGTTCTTC. Its protein product is CASSVRGRGYNEQFF.